This TCR beta chain was identified in a study of shared clonotypes between healthy human individuals. Notes on the study in general: Measured sharing among donors was expected to vary with sequencing depth.

Germline lookup yields CDR1 MDHEN and CDR2 SYDVKM. The CDR3 length is 12 residues. The V and J ends lost 7 bases and 1 base respectively, with 7 bases between them. Genomic DNA for unsorted samples, which was extracted with the QIAamp DNA Blood Mini kit, came from around 86 million PBMCs. About this clone: Antigen unknown.

The study ran the assay at deep level. The unsorted PBMC sample used ten immunoSEQ deep assay plates. Generated by immunoSEQ multiplex PCR, the TCRdb table keeps only in-frame clones and is missing some. The table shows about 470,000 clones, with more than 75% occurring only once. The V and J genes are TRBV28 and TRBJ1-1, with D unresolved. Sequenced sample: PBMCs. The sequence was collected from a woman in her thirties or forties in good health. Some clones in this sample may be carry-over from other donors' samples. In nucleotides, the CDR3 is TGTGCCAGCATGGCAGGGAACACTGAAGCTTTCTTT. Protein product: CASMAGNTEAFF.